This TCR beta chain was obtained from a study of blood T cell repertoires in COVID-19. Overall study: Acute-phase and convalescent COVID-19 samples originated in the United States, Italy and Spain. T cells, B-cell-depleted T cells, or PBMCs provided the cDNA or gDNA that served as material.

In the original workflow: From reference gene primer amplification, estimates of nucleated cell counts were derived. Measured with immunoSEQ multiplex PCR; TCRdb has only the in-frame clones, and not every one. V, J and clone size were drawn from that table, and D and trimming were deduced from the DNA. The sample shows 150,000 to 200,000 clones, approximately 90% of them seen only once. Losses at the gene ends were 4 bases for V and 4 bases for J; bases not matched to a gene: 7. This CDR3 region has 14 residues. Germline lookup yields CDR1 GTSNPN and CDR2 SVGIG (reference sequence). This clonotype was obtained from a human donor in a cohort sampled during active COVID-19. The material sequenced was peripheral blood. The V gene is TRBV30, the J gene TRBJ2-5; 9 bases line up with TRBD2. CDR3 amino acids: CAWTARGGAETQYF. CDR3 nucleotide sequence: TGTGCCTGGACCGCGCGGGGGGGCGCAGAGACCCAGTACTTC.